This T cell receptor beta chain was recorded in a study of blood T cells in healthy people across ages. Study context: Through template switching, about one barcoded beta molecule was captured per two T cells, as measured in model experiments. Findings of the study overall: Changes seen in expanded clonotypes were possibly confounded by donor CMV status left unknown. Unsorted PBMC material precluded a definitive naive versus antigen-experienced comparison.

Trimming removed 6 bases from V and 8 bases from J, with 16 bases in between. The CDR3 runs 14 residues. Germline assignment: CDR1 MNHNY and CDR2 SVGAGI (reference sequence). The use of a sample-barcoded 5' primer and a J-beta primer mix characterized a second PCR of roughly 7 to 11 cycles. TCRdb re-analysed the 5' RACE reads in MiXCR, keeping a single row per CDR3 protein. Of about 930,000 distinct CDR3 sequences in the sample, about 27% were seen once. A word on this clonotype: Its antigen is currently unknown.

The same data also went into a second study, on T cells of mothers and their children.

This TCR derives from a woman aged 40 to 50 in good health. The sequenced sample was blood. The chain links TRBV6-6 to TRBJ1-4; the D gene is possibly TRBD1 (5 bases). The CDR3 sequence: CASRTWGKGEKLFF. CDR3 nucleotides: TGTGCCAGCAGGACCTGGGGGAAAGGGGAAAAACTGTTTTTT.